What follows is one TCR beta chain and its context. The germline CDR1 and CDR2 sequences are DFQATT and SNEGSKA (reference sequence). CDR3 length equals 15 residues. Unmatched junction bases numbered 7, after V lost 3 bases and J lost 3 bases. Original data processing: It was from reference gene primer amplification that nucleated cell counts were estimated. The data were produced by immunoSEQ multiplex PCR, yet TCRdb's version contains in-frame clones alone and is incomplete. V, J and clone size derive from that table, while D and trimming were established from the DNA sequence. The table lists 110,000 to 150,000 clones, 85% to 90% of them singletons, with approximately 2.8% in the top ten. This sample is drawn from a study of blood T cell repertoires in COVID-19.

This sequence originates from a woman aged 55-70 years with active COVID-19. V gene TRBV20-1 combines with J gene TRBJ2-3; 9 nucleotides line up with TRBD1. What was sequenced was peripheral blood. CDR3 sequence (DNA): TGCAGTGCTAGTATCTTCGGGACAGGGACAGATACGCAGTATTTT. Its protein is CSASIFGTGTDTQYF.